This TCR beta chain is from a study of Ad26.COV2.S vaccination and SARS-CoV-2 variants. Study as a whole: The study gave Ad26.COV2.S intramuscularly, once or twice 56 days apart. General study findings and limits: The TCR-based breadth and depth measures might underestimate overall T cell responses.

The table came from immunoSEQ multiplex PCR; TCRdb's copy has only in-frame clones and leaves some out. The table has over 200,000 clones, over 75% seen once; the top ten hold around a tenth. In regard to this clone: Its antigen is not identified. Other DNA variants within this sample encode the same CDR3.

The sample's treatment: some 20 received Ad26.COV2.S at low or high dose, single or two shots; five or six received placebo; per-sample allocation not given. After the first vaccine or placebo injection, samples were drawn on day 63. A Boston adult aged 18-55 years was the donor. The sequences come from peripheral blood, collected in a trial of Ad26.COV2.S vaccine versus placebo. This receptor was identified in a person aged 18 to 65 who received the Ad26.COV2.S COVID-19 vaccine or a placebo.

The CDR3: CAWSVGGASYEQYF. In DNA form, the CDR3 reads TGTGCCTGGAGTGTCGGGGGGGCCTCCTACGAGCAGTACTTC. The chain joins TRBV30 to TRBJ2-7, with 8 bases lining up with TRBD2. The CDR3 is 14 amino acids. V was clipped by 0 bases and J by 0 bases; unmatched bases: 1. The germline gives CDR1 GTSNPN, CDR2 SVGIG (reference sequence). Supplemented by reference TRBV30 and TRBJ2-7, the full variable domain reads SQTIHQWPATLVQPVGSPLSLECTVEGTSNPNLYWYRQAAGRGLQLLFYSVGIGQISSEVPQNLSASRPQDRQFILSSKKLLLSDSGFYLCAWSVGGASYEQYFGPGTRLTVT.